The sequence of this TCR beta chain was determined in a study of T cell repertoires in cytomegalovirus infection. Study at large: The authors used CMV epitopes that were HLA-C-restricted (recently identified) and HLA-B-restricted (well studied). Through public TCR beta signatures, both CMV infection and matching HLA type were indicated.

TCRdb re-called the reads with MiXCR, one entry per CDR3 protein. Of a few hundred thousand distinct CDR3 sequences in the sample, 20% to 25% were seen once. Overall study results and limits: CMV carriers having the relevant HLA were flagged by cumulative public TCR beta family frequency. HLA-C-restricted TCR beta clonotypes specific for CMV led the ex vivo response.

CDR3 length: 12 amino acids. Germline V CDR1 and CDR2: DFQATT, SNEGSKA (reference sequence). In the case of this clonotype: Its antigen is currently unknown. One junction end disagrees with the germline gene, perhaps due to a read error.

The chain recombines TRBV20-1 with TRBJ2-1; 7 nucleotides align to TRBD2. This specimen consisted of cultured PBMCs, obtained from culture after CMV antigen stimulation. This TCR came from a human donor in good health (CMV status not recorded). Some clones in this sample may be carry-over from other donors' samples. The CDR3 DNA reads as TGCAGTGCTATCCCCCCCGGGCGGGGGAGGGTCTTC. Its translation: CSAIPPGRGRVF.